This T cell receptor (beta chain) derives from a study of fetal regulatory T cell absence and autoimmunity. The overall study: IPEX patients had exocrine pancreas autoimmunity without clinical diabetes.

The data were produced by immunoSEQ multiplex PCR, yet TCRdb's version contains in-frame clones alone and is incomplete. The data show more than 85,000 clones, with 72% seen just once and just under 2% held by the top ten. Germline V lookup: CDR1 SGHVS, CDR2 FNYEAQ. CDR3 length equals 15 residues. V dropped 3 bases and J dropped 4 bases, with 13 bases sitting between them. Points from the study as a whole: Oligoclonal TCR enrichment in pancreas over cord blood reached over 95-fold for some clones. In IPEX, the enrichment was taken to support antigen-driven autoimmunity before birth.

As regards this clone: Its antigen is unidentified.

Sequencing was carried out using pancreas tissue. The chain has TRBV7-6 and TRBJ1-3, with D possibly being TRBD1 (6 bases). The TCR was taken from a male donor with IPEX syndrome. The CDR3 DNA reads TGTGCCAGCAGCTTTGGCAGGGGATCGGGAAACACCATATATTTT. As protein: CASSFGRGSGNTIYF.